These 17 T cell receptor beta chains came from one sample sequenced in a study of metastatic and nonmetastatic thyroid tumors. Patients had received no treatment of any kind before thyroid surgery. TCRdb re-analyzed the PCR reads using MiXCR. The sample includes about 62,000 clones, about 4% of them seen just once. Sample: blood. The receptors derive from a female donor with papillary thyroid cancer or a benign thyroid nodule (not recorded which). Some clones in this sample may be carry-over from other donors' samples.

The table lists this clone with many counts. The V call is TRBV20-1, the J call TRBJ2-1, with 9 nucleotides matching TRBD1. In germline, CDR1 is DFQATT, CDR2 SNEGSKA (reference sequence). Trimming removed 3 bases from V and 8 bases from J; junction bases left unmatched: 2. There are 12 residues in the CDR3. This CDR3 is CSASRDRDEQFF. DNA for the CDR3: TGCAGTGCTAGCCGGGACAGGGATGAGCAGTTCTTC.

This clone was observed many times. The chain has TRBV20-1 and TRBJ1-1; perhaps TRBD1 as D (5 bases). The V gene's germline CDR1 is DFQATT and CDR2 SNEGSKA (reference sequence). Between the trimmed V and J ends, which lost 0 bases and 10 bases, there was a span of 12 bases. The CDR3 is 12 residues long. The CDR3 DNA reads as TGCAGTGCTAGAGACAGGGCACTCTCAGCTTTCTTT. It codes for CSARDRALSAFF.

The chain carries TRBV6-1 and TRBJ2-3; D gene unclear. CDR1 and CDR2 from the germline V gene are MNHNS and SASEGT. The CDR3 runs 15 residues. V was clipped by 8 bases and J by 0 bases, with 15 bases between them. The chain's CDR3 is CASACAVTSTDTQYF. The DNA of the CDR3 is TGTGCCAGCGCCTGCGCGGTCACTAGCACAGATACGCAGTATTTT.

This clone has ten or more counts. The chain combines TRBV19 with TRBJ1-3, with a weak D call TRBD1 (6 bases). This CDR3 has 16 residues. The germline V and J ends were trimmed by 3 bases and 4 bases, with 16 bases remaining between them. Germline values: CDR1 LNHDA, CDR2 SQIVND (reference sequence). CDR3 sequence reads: CASSILGTRGGNTIYF. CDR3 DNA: TGTGCCAGTAGTATCCTGGGGACAAGGGGCGGAAACACCATATATTTT. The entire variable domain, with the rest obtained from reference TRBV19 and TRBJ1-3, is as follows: DGGITQSPKYLFRKEGQNVTLSCEQNLNHDAMYWYRQDPGQGLRLIYYSQIVNDFQKGDIAEGYSVSREKKESFPLTVTSAQKNPTAFYLCASSILGTRGGNTIYFGEGSWLTVV.

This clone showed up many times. This CDR3 is CASRLEAVPYNEQFF. The CDR3 DNA reads TGTGCCAGTAGATTGGAAGCGGTCCCCTACAATGAGCAGTTCTTC. The chain links TRBV19 to TRBJ2-1; D perhaps matches TRBD2 (5 bases). Germline lookup yields CDR1 LNHDA and CDR2 SQIVND (reference sequence). Trimming shortened V by 6 bases and J by 2 bases, and 14 bases separated the two germline ends. This CDR3 has 15 amino acids.

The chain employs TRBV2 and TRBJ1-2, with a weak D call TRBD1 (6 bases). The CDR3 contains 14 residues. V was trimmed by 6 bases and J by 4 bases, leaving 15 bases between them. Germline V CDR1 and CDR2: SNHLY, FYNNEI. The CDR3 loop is CASSGGRGSYGYTF. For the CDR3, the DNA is TGTGCCAGCAGCGGGGGCAGGGGCAGCTATGGCTACACCTTC.

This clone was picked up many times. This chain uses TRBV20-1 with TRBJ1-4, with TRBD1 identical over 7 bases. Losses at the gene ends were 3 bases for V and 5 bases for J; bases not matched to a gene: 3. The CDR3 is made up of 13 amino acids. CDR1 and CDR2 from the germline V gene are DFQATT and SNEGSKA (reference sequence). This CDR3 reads CSARDRPNEKLFF. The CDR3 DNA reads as TGCAGTGCTAGGGACAGGCCAAATGAAAAACTGTTTTTT.

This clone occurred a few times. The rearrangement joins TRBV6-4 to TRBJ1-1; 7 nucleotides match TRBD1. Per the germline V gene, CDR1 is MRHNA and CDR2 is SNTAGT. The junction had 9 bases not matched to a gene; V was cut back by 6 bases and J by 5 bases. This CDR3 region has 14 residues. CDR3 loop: CASSPDPGGTEAFF. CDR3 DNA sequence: TGTGCCAGCAGCCCGGACCCAGGGGGGACTGAAGCTTTCTTT.

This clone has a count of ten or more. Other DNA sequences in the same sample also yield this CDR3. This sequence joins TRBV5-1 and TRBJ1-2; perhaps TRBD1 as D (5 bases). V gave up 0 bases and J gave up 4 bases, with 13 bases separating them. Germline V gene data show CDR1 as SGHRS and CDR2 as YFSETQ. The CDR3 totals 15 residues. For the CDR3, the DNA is TGCGCCAGCAGCTTGGCTACCAGGGTTCGCTATGGCTACACCTTC. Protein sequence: CASSLATRVRYGYTF. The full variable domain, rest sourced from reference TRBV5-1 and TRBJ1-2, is KAGVTQTPRYLIKTRGQQVTLSCSPISGHRSVSWYQQTPGQGLQFLFEYFSETQRNKGNFPGRFSGRQFSNSRSEMNVSTLELGDSALYLCASSLATRVRYGYTFGSGTRLTVV.

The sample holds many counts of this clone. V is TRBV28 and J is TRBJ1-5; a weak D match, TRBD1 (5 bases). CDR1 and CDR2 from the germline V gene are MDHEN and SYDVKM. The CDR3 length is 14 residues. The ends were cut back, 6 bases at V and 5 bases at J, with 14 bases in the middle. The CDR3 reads CASRSSLGDQPQHF. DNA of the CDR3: TGTGCCAGCAGGAGCAGCCTGGGGGATCAGCCCCAGCATTTT.

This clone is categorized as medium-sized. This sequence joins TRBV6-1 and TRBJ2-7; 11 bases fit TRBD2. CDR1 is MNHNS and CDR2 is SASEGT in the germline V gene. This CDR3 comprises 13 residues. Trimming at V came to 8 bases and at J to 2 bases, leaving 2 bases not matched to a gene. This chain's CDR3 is CASLAGGTYEQYF. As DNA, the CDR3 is TGTGCCAGCTTAGCGGGAGGGACCTACGAGCAGTACTTC.

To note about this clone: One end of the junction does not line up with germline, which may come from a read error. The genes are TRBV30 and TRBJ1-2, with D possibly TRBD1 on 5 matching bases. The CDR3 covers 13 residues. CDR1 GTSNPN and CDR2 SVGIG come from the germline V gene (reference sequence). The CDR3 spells CPWSVLGQGDYTF. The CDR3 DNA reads TGTCCCTGGAGTGTACTGGGGCAGGGCGACTACACCTTC.

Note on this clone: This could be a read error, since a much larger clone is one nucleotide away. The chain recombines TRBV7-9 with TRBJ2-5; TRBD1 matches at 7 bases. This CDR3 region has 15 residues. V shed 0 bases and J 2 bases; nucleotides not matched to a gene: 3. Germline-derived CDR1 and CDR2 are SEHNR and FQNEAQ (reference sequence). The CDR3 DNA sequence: TGTGCCAGCAGCTTAGCGACAGGGTGGCAAGAGACCCAGTACTTC. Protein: CASSLATGWQETQYF.

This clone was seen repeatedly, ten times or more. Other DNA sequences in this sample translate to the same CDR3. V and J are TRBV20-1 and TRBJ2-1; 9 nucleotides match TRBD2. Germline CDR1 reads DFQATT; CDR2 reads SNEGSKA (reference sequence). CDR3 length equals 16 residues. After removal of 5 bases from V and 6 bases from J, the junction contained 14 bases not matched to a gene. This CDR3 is CSADDLAGGPGNEQFF. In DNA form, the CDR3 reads TGCAGTGCTGATGATCTCGCGGGAGGGCCCGGCAATGAGCAGTTCTTC.

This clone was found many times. In nucleotides, the CDR3 is TGCAGTGCGCTTGCTTTAACCTCTGGAAACACCATATATTTT. It codes for CSALALTSGNTIYF. V usage is TRBV20-1 and J usage is TRBJ1-3; unclear D gene. The V end was cut by 6 bases, the J end by 0 bases, with 12 bases between. The CDR3 has 14 residues. Germline V gene data show CDR1 as DFQATT and CDR2 as SNEGSKA (reference sequence).

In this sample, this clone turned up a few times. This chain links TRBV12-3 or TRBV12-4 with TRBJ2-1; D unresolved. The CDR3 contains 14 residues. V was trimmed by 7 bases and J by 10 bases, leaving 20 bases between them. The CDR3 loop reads CASIRAPTWGEQFF. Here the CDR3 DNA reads TGTGCCAGCATCCGGGCCCCGACGTGGGGAGAGCAGTTCTTC.

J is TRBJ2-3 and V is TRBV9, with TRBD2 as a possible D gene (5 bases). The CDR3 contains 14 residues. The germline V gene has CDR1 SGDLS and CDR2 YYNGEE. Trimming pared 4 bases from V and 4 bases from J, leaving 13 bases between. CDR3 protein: CASSPSAVADTQYF. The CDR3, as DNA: TGTGCCAGCAGCCCCTCAGCGGTAGCAGATACGCAGTATTTT.